What follows are 27 T cell receptor beta chains derived from one specimen sequenced in a study of cytomegalovirus exposure and HLA in healthy donors. PCR involved 60 Vbeta and 13 Jbeta primers. Assay: immunoSEQ multiplex PCR; the TCRdb copy retains only in-frame clones and omits some. Counted here are about 110,000 clones, 76% occurring once; the ten biggest clones make up about an eighth. The sequencing sample was made of PBMCs. The receptors derive from a young man in good health and CMV-seropositive.

The J gene is TRBJ2-4, the V gene TRBV4-1, with a possible D match to TRBD1 (7 bases). Germline V gives CDR1 MGHRA, CDR2 YSYEKL. Trimming removed 4 bases from V and 6 bases from J, with 16 bases in between. The CDR3 extends over 15 amino acids. The CDR3 reads CASSPGWRGRNIQYF. In DNA form, the CDR3 reads TGCGCCAGCAGCCCCGGGTGGAGGGGGCGAAACATTCAGTACTTC.

The chain combines TRBV28 with TRBJ2-7; D ambiguous. Between the trimmed V and J ends, which lost 5 bases and 9 bases, there was a span of 23 bases. CDR1 and CDR2 from the germline V gene are MDHEN and SYDVKM. The CDR3 sequence is 15 residues long. The CDR3 sequence is CASSRRVTPLPGQYF. In nucleotides, the CDR3 is TGTGCCAGCAGTCGCCGGGTCACTCCCCTTCCTGGGCAGTACTTC.

This clone was observed a single time. This chain uses TRBV14 with TRBJ2-5; TRBD2 is a possible D gene (5 bases). The CDR3 contains 14 residues. Between the trimmed V and J ends, which lost 0 bases and 5 bases, there was a span of 10 bases. Germline CDR1 SGHDN, CDR2 FVKESK. The CDR3 bases are TGTGCCAGCAGCCAAGATGGGGAGTCGGAGACCCAGTACTTC. Translated, it gives CASSQDGESETQYF. The complete variable domain, with remaining parts taken from reference TRBV14 and TRBJ2-5, reads EAGVTQFPSHSVIEKGQTVTLRCDPISGHDNLYWYRRVMGKEIKFLLHFVKESKQDESGMPNNRFLAERTGGTYSTLKVQPAELEDSGVYFCASSQDGESETQYFGPGTRLLVL.

The genes are TRBV9 and TRBJ2-3; perhaps TRBD2 as D (7 bases). V shed 4 bases and J shed 3 bases, with 15 bases lying between them. CDR3 length equals 15 residues. The germline V gene has CDR1 SGDLS and CDR2 YYNGEE. CDR3 loop: CASSPRGGATDTQYF. The CDR3 bases are TGTGCCAGCAGCCCTAGGGGGGGGGCAACAGATACGCAGTATTTT. Complete variable domain (other parts from reference TRBV9 and TRBJ2-3): DSGVTQTPKHLITATGQRVTLRCSPRSGDLSVYWYQQSLDQGLQFLIQYYNGEERAKGNILERFSAQQFPDLHSELNLSSLELGDSALYFCASSPRGGATDTQYFGPGTRLTVL.

Points on this clone: In the same sample, other DNA sequences code for this CDR3. This sequence joins TRBV5-6 and TRBJ2-1; D unresolved. This CDR3 spans 14 amino acids. V lost 7 bases and J lost 0, with 11 bases in between. CDR1 and CDR2 from the germline V gene are SGHDT and YYEEEE. CDR3 sequence: CASGHWPSYNEQFF. The CDR3 nucleotides are TGTGCCAGCGGCCATTGGCCCTCCTACAATGAGCAGTTCTTC.

This rearrangement joins TRBV7-9 to TRBJ2-5, with TRBD2 matching 12 bases. Trimming took 4 bases from V and 4 from J; bases not matched to a gene: 4. Germline V CDR1 and CDR2: SEHNR, FQNEAQ (reference sequence). The CDR3 spans 15 residues. CDR3 DNA: TGTGCCAGCAGCTATCTAGCGGGGGGGGCAGAGACCCAGTACTTC. It yields the protein CASSYLAGGAETQYF.

This clone appeared a few times. The genes are TRBV7-9 and TRBJ1-1; D is ambiguous. The CDR3 spans 13 residues. Trimming shortened V by 3 bases and J by 1 base, and 6 bases separated the two germline ends. CDR1 is SEHNR and CDR2 is FQNEAQ in the germline V gene (reference sequence). The CDR3, as DNA: TGTGCCAGCAGCTTTAAGCAGAACACTGAAGCTTTCTTT. Translating gives CASSFKQNTEAFF.

The chain joins TRBV30 to TRBJ2-3, with D perhaps TRBD1 (5 bases). V lost 3 bases, J lost 2 bases, and 12 bases lay in between. CDR3 length equals 14 residues. Germline CDR1 and CDR2: GTSNPN and SVGIG (reference sequence). The CDR3 nucleotides read TGTGCCTGGAGATTTGCAGGGTTCACAGATACGCAGTATTTT. Translation: CAWRFAGFTDTQYF.

The chain joins TRBV5-1 to TRBJ2-6; tentative D call: TRBD1 (7 bases). CDR3 length: 17 amino acids. V was trimmed by 3 bases and J by 0 bases, leaving 13 bases between them. Germline CDR1 SGHRS, CDR2 YFSETQ. The DNA for the CDR3 is TGCGCCAGCAGCTGGCAGGGGGGCCACTCTGGGGCCAACGTCCTGACTTTC. Its translation is CASSWQGGHSGANVLTF.

The chain combines TRBV10-3 with TRBJ2-1; maybe TRBD2 (6 bases). The germline gives CDR1 ENHRY, CDR2 SYGVKD. V lost 6 bases, J lost 8 bases, and 17 bases lay in between. This CDR3 spans 14 amino acids. This chain's CDR3 is CAIRGLNLADEQFF. The CDR3 coding sequence is TGTGCCATCAGGGGACTTAACCTCGCCGATGAGCAGTTCTTC.

This chain's CDR3 is CASSFGGGGYNEQFF. The CDR3 DNA reads TGTGCCAGCAGCTTTGGCGGGGGGGGCTACAATGAGCAGTTCTTC. This chain connects TRBV5-4 to TRBJ2-1; 9 nucleotides match TRBD2. Germline-derived CDR1 and CDR2 are SGHNT and YYREEE (reference sequence). V was pared by 2 bases and J by 3 bases, with 3 bases of the junction left unmatched. The length of the CDR3 is 15 residues.

This sequence joins TRBV4-1 and TRBJ2-1; 10 bases line up with TRBD1. The CDR3 sequence is 17 residues long. J was trimmed by 0 bases and V by 5 bases; bases with no gene match: 7. Germline CDR1 is MGHRA and CDR2 is YSYEKL. In nucleotides, the CDR3 is TGCGCCAGCAGCATGCGACAGGGGGCCAGCTCCTACAATGAGCAGTTCTTC. Protein: CASSMRQGASSYNEQFF.

The V gene is TRBV5-1, the J gene TRBJ2-5; 7 bases line up with TRBD1. Germline lookup yields CDR1 SGHRS and CDR2 YFSETQ. Trimming removed 4 bases from V and 0 bases from J; junction bases left unmatched: 3. CDR3 size: 14 residues. CDR3 bases: TGCGCCAGCAGCACGGGACAGAACCAAGAGACCCAGTACTTC. Protein: CASSTGQNQETQYF.

This rearrangement joins TRBV18 to TRBJ2-7, with 7 bases fitting TRBD1. J was trimmed by 4 bases and V by 8 bases; bases with no gene match: 5. The CDR3 extends over 12 amino acids. CDR1 is KGHSH and CDR2 is LQKENI in the germline V gene. CDR3 amino acids: CASGTVPYEQYF. Written as DNA, the CDR3 is TGTGCCAGCGGGACAGTTCCTTACGAGCAGTACTTC.

This clone was seen a few times. J is TRBJ2-5 and V is TRBV7-9, with 12 positions matching TRBD1. V shed 6 bases and J 4 bases; nucleotides not matched to a gene: 12. The CDR3 has 17 amino acids. Germline CDR1 reads SEHNR; CDR2 reads FQNEAQ (reference sequence). CDR3 sequence reads: CASSKMGQGARGETQYF. The DNA of the CDR3 is TGTGCCAGCAGTAAGATGGGACAGGGGGCCCGAGGAGAGACCCAGTACTTC. Complete variable domain (other parts from reference TRBV7-9 and TRBJ2-5): DTGVSQNPRHKITKRGQNVTFRCDPISEHNRLYWYRQTLGQGPEFLTYFQNEAQLEKSRLLSDRFSAERPKGSFSTLEIQRTEQGDSAMYLCASSKMGQGARGETQYFGPGTRLLVL.

J is TRBJ1-2 and V is TRBV6-5, with 7 bases fitting TRBD1. J was trimmed by 2 bases and V by 5 bases; bases with no gene match: 5. CDR3 length: 14 amino acids. Germline CDR1 and CDR2: MNHEY and SVGAGI. The CDR3 DNA reads TGTGCCAGCAGTCGGTCGACAGGGAACTATGGCTACACCTTC. It yields the protein CASSRSTGNYGYTF.

The chain recombines TRBV27 with TRBJ1-5; 8 nucleotides agree with TRBD1. The CDR3 has 16 amino acids. The germline gives CDR1 MNHEY, CDR2 SMNVEV (reference sequence). V was pared by 6 bases and J by 7 bases, with 14 bases of the junction left unmatched. CDR3 bases: TGTGCCAGCAGCCGTGACCTAGGACAGGGTGGCCAGCCCCAGCATTTT. Translating it yields CASSRDLGQGGQPQHF.

J is TRBJ2-7 and V is TRBV7-9; D possibly corresponds to TRBD2 (6 bases). Germline V gene data show CDR1 as SEHNR and CDR2 as FQNEAQ (reference sequence). The V end lost 5 bases, the J end lost 4 bases, and 18 bases lay between the germline ends. This CDR3 region has 15 residues. The CDR3, as DNA: TGTGCCAGCAGCCGCGGGACCCTGGAGTGGTACGAGCAGTACTTC. Amino acids: CASSRGTLEWYEQYF.

This clone was seen once. V gene TRBV9 combines with J gene TRBJ1-4; D is uncertain. V gave up 1 base and J gave up 4 bases, with 8 bases separating them. The germline V gene has CDR1 SGDLS and CDR2 YYNGEE. CDR3 length: 14 amino acids. The CDR3 region has the DNA TGTGCCAGCAGCGTACGGCGGGATAATGAAAAACTGTTTTTT. Protein product: CASSVRRDNEKLFF.

This clone was found a few times. The chain couples TRBV15 to TRBJ2-7, with TRBD2 as a possible D gene (5 bases). Germline CDR1 is LNHNV and CDR2 is YYDKDF (reference sequence). This CDR3 spans 14 amino acids. V lost 0 bases and J 2 bases, leaving 8 bases between the germline ends. CDR3 in DNA: TGTGCCACCAGCAGAGAAGGACTTCCCTACGAGCAGTACTTC. As protein: CATSREGLPYEQYF.

CDR3 amino acids: CASSRRGGNTEAFF. For the CDR3, the DNA is TGCGCCAGCAGTCGACGAGGAGGGAACACTGAAGCTTTCTTT. J is TRBJ1-1 and V is TRBV5-1, with unresolved D. Germline V gene lookup returns CDR1 SGHRS and CDR2 YFSETQ. The CDR3 loop spans 14 amino acids. V shed 5 bases and J shed 1 base, with 12 bases lying between them.

The rearrangement uses TRBV10-3 and TRBJ2-1, with 8 positions matching TRBD2. Germline-derived CDR1 and CDR2 are ENHRY and SYGVKD. CDR3 size: 17 residues. V shed 3 bases, J shed 2 bases, and the junction held 9 bases outside the gene matches. For the CDR3, the DNA is TGTGCCATCAGTGAAGTAGTAACGGGGGGGCCCTACAATGAGCAGTTCTTC. It translates to CAISEVVTGGPYNEQFF.

CDR3 region: CASSRLPQGGGGYTF. Here the CDR3 DNA reads TGTGCCAGCAGTCGTCTCCCCCAGGGAGGGGGAGGCTACACCTTC. The chain recombines TRBV28 with TRBJ1-2, with a possible D match to TRBD1 (6 bases). The V end was cut by 5 bases, the J end by 8 bases, with 21 bases between. CDR1 is MDHEN and CDR2 is SYDVKM in the germline V gene. The CDR3 spans 15 residues.

This chain joins TRBV2 and TRBJ2-5, with 7 positions matching TRBD1. The J call is in doubt because the DNA end fits TRBJ2-7 better. The CDR3 covers 12 residues. Germline-derived CDR1 and CDR2 are SNHLY and FYNNEI. The CDR3 DNA follows: TGTGCCAGAGGGGGCGGCTCCTACGAGCAGTACTTC. Its translation is CARGGGSYEQYF.

In its sample, this clone was seen a few times. V gene TRBV5-4 combines with J gene TRBJ1-3; no definite D call. Germline CDR1 reads SGHNT; CDR2 reads YYREEE (reference sequence). The CDR3 runs to 15 residues. The V gene lost 5 bases and the J gene lost 0 bases, with 12 bases spanning the gap. The CDR3 is CASSLSVGSGNTIYF. The CDR3, as DNA: TGTGCCAGCAGTTTAAGCGTGGGCTCTGGAAACACCATATATTTT.

The genes are TRBV7-9 and TRBJ1-2; D is undetermined. Germline-derived CDR1 and CDR2 are SEHNR and FQNEAQ (reference sequence). The CDR3 has 13 residues. V was trimmed by 1 base and J by 2 bases, leaving 5 bases between them. The CDR3 sequence: CASSLGLNYGYTF. The DNA for the CDR3 is TGTGCCAGCAGCTTAGGGCTGAACTATGGCTACACCTTC. The full variable domain, with the rest looked up from reference TRBV7-9 and TRBJ1-2, is DTGVSQNPRHKITKRGQNVTFRCDPISEHNRLYWYRQTLGQGPEFLTYFQNEAQLEKSRLLSDRFSAERPKGSFSTLEIQRTEQGDSAMYLCASSLGLNYGYTFGSGTRLTVV.

This sequence joins TRBV2 and TRBJ1-1; D possibly corresponds to TRBD1 (6 bases). The CDR3 spans 15 residues. Trimming pared 1 base from V and 0 bases from J, leaving 9 bases between. Germline V gene sequence: CDR1 SNHLY, CDR2 FYNNEI. This CDR3 is CASSEGTELNTEAFF. The CDR3 DNA reads as TGTGCCAGCAGTGAAGGGACAGAGTTGAACACTGAAGCTTTCTTT.